This is a list of T cell receptor beta chains from one sample in a study of blood T cell repertoires in COVID-19. Sequencing was performed with immunoSEQ multiplex PCR; in TCRdb, only in-frame clones are kept and a portion is missing. The sample lists approximately 330,000 clones, roughly 89% seen once, with around 9.9% in the top ten. The sample consisted of peripheral blood. The receptor set was obtained from a man younger than 45 with COVID-19, enrolled during active disease. CDR3s include the opening cysteine and the closing phenylalanine or tryptophan. D genes are given only for firm matches. Clone size appears in some rows only: once, few, many, or a class for an expanded clone.

J gene: TRBJ1-2; D gene: TRBD1; V gene: TRBV3-1/TRBV3-2; clone size: -; CDR3 protein: CASSQQGVHYGYTF; CDR3 DNA: TGTGCCAGCAGCCAGCAGGGGGTTCACTATGGCTACACCTTC
J gene: TRBJ1-2; D gene: TRBD1; V gene: TRBV7-9; clone size: -; CDR3 protein: CASSPGQAYGYTF; CDR3 DNA: TGTGCCAGCAGCCCGGGACAGGCCTATGGCTACACCTTC
J gene: TRBJ1-2; D gene: -; V gene: TRBV4-3; clone size: -; CDR3 protein: CASSHATTTGVSYGYTF; CDR3 DNA: TGCGCCAGCAGCCATGCAACCACGACAGGCGTCTCCTATGGCTACACCTTC
J gene: TRBJ2-1; D gene: -; V gene: TRBV9; clone size: -; CDR3 protein: CASSVASQLESYNEQFF; CDR3 DNA: TGTGCCAGCAGCGTAGCTTCCCAACTAGAGTCATACAATGAGCAGTTCTTC
J gene: TRBJ1-1; D gene: -; V gene: TRBV27; clone size: -; CDR3 protein: CASSSYDQGGTEAFF; CDR3 DNA: TGTGCCAGCAGCTCCTATGACCAGGGAGGGACTGAAGCTTTCTTT
J gene: TRBJ2-1; D gene: TRBD2; V gene: TRBV4-2; clone size: -; CDR3 protein: CASSQVGNRDYIYNEQFF; CDR3 DNA: TGTGCCAGCAGCCAAGTGGGAAACCGGGACTACATTTACAATGAGCAGTTCTTC
J gene: TRBJ2-1; D gene: -; V gene: TRBV7-9; clone size: -; CDR3 protein: CASSLASYNEQFF; CDR3 DNA: TGTGCCAGCAGCTTAGCTAGCTACAATGAGCAGTTCTTC
J gene: TRBJ2-2; D gene: TRBD2; V gene: TRBV3-1/TRBV3-2; clone size: -; CDR3 protein: CASSKGLAGAVTGELFF; CDR3 DNA: TGTGCCAGCAGCAAAGGACTAGCGGGAGCGGTCACCGGGGAGCTGTTTTTT
J gene: TRBJ2-7; D gene: -; V gene: TRBV19; clone size: -; CDR3 protein: CASSIVGNRIYEQYF; CDR3 DNA: TGTGCCAGTAGTATAGTAGGGAACAGGATCTACGAGCAGTACTTC
J gene: TRBJ2-7; D gene: TRBD1; V gene: TRBV19; clone size: -; CDR3 protein: CASSGQGSSYEQYF; CDR3 DNA: TGTGCCAGTAGTGGACAGGGGAGCTCCTACGAGCAGTACTTC
J gene: TRBJ1-3; D gene: -; V gene: TRBV6-6; clone size: -; CDR3 protein: CASSSGWGNTIYF; CDR3 DNA: TGTGCCAGCAGTTCGGGGTGGGGAAACACCATATATTTT
J gene: TRBJ2-5; D gene: TRBD1; V gene: TRBV10-3; clone size: -; CDR3 protein: CATAPGQGETQYF; CDR3 DNA: TGTGCCACCGCGCCGGGACAGGGAGAGACCCAGTACTTC
J gene: TRBJ2-5; D gene: -; V gene: TRBV5-4; clone size: -; CDR3 protein: CASTLWGGPVETQYF; CDR3 DNA: TGTGCCAGCACTTTGTGGGGGGGGCCTGTGGAGACCCAGTACTTC
J gene: TRBJ1-4; D gene: -; V gene: TRBV5-1; clone size: -; CDR3 protein: CASSRDVTNEKLFF; CDR3 DNA: TGCGCCAGCAGCCGGGATGTGACTAATGAAAAACTGTTTTTT
J gene: TRBJ2-5; D gene: TRBD1; V gene: TRBV5-1; clone size: -; CDR3 protein: CASSSLTGWETQYF; CDR3 DNA: TGCGCCAGCAGCTCTTTGACAGGGTGGGAGACCCAGTACTTC
J gene: TRBJ1-4; D gene: -; V gene: TRBV7-2; clone size: -; CDR3 protein: CASSSEWARGEKLFF; CDR3 DNA: TGTGCCAGCAGCTCCGAGTGGGCGCGGGGGGAAAAACTGTTTTTT
J gene: TRBJ2-7; D gene: TRBD1; V gene: TRBV18; clone size: -; CDR3 protein: CASSPLTGGGFVPYEQYF; CDR3 DNA: TGTGCCAGCTCACCCCTGACAGGGGGCGGATTTGTCCCCTACGAGCAGTACTTC
J gene: TRBJ2-7; D gene: -; V gene: TRBV28; clone size: -; CDR3 protein: CASSRTQAGNYYEQYF; CDR3 DNA: TGTGCCAGCAGTCGAACCCAAGCGGGTAACTACTACGAGCAGTACTTC
J gene: TRBJ2-2; D gene: TRBD1; V gene: TRBV6-5; clone size: once; CDR3 protein: CASQGQGAGELFF; CDR3 DNA: TGTGCGTCGCAGGGACAGGGCGCCGGGGAGCTGTTTTTT
J gene: TRBJ2-5; D gene: TRBD2; V gene: TRBV11-2; clone size: -; CDR3 protein: CASRMGLVQETQYF; CDR3 DNA: TGTGCCAGCAGGATGGGACTAGTCCAAGAGACCCAGTACTTC
J gene: TRBJ2-5; D gene: -; V gene: TRBV10-3; clone size: -; CDR3 protein: CAISSEAVQETQYF; CDR3 DNA: TGTGCCATCTCCAGTGAGGCAGTCCAAGAGACCCAGTACTTC
J gene: TRBJ2-2; D gene: -; V gene: TRBV10-3; clone size: once; CDR3 protein: CAISGTGTTNTGELFF; CDR3 DNA: TGTGCCATCAGTGGAACCGGGACAACGAACACCGGGGAGCTGTTTTTT
J gene: TRBJ2-3; D gene: -; V gene: TRBV7-3; clone size: once; CDR3 protein: CASRPTPLNAPDTQYF; CDR3 DNA: TGTGCCAGCAGGCCGACTCCTCTGAACGCCCCAGATACGCAGTATTTT
J gene: TRBJ2-1; D gene: TRBD1; V gene: TRBV5-8; clone size: -; CDR3 protein: CASSLYRGLGNEQFF; CDR3 DNA: TGTGCCAGCAGCTTGTACAGGGGGCTGGGCAATGAGCAGTTCTTC
J gene: TRBJ2-7; D gene: TRBD2; V gene: TRBV28; clone size: -; CDR3 protein: CASKGASGLYEQYF; CDR3 DNA: TGTGCCAGCAAGGGCGCTAGCGGACTTTACGAGCAGTACTTC
J gene: TRBJ1-1; D gene: -; V gene: TRBV7-8; clone size: -; CDR3 protein: CASSLGAYTTEAFF; CDR3 DNA: TGTGCCAGCAGCTTAGGGGCCTATACCACTGAAGCTTTCTTT
J gene: TRBJ1-2; D gene: TRBD1; V gene: TRBV28; clone size: -; CDR3 protein: CASRSRDSSYGYTF; CDR3 DNA: TGTGCCAGCAGATCCCGGGACAGCTCCTATGGCTACACCTTC
J gene: TRBJ1-4; D gene: -; V gene: TRBV3-1/TRBV3-2; clone size: -; CDR3 protein: CASSRTGSTNEKLFF; CDR3 DNA: TGTGCCAGCAGCCGAACAGGCTCAACTAATGAAAAACTGTTTTTT
J gene: TRBJ2-5; D gene: TRBD2; V gene: TRBV29-1; clone size: -; CDR3 protein: CSVEDGAREGETQYF; CDR3 DNA: TGCAGCGTTGAAGATGGGGCCAGGGAGGGGGAGACCCAGTACTTC
J gene: TRBJ1-1; D gene: -; V gene: TRBV5-4; clone size: -; CDR3 protein: CASSLETMNTEAFF; CDR3 DNA: TGTGCCAGCAGCTTAGAGACTATGAACACTGAAGCTTTCTTT
J gene: TRBJ1-2; D gene: -; V gene: TRBV6-1; clone size: once; CDR3 protein: CASSDQKTAYGYTF; CDR3 DNA: TGTGCCAGCAGTGATCAGAAGACAGCCTATGGCTACACCTTC
J gene: TRBJ1-2; D gene: -; V gene: TRBV5-1; clone size: -; CDR3 protein: CASSSWQGMDGYTF; CDR3 DNA: TGCGCCAGCAGCTCGTGGCAGGGTATGGATGGCTACACCTTC
J gene: TRBJ2-7; D gene: -; V gene: TRBV28; clone size: -; CDR3 protein: CASSFLADSSYEQYF; CDR3 DNA: TGTGCCAGCAGTTTTCTGGCGGACTCCTCCTACGAGCAGTACTTC
J gene: TRBJ2-3; D gene: TRBD1; V gene: TRBV19; clone size: -; CDR3 protein: CASSPWDRGADTQYF; CDR3 DNA: TGTGCCAGTAGCCCATGGGACAGGGGAGCAGATACGCAGTATTTT
J gene: TRBJ2-1; D gene: TRBD2; V gene: TRBV11-1; clone size: -; CDR3 protein: CASSFGGTSGGGEQFF; CDR3 DNA: TGTGCCAGCAGCTTCGGAGGGACTAGCGGTGGTGGTGAGCAGTTCTTC